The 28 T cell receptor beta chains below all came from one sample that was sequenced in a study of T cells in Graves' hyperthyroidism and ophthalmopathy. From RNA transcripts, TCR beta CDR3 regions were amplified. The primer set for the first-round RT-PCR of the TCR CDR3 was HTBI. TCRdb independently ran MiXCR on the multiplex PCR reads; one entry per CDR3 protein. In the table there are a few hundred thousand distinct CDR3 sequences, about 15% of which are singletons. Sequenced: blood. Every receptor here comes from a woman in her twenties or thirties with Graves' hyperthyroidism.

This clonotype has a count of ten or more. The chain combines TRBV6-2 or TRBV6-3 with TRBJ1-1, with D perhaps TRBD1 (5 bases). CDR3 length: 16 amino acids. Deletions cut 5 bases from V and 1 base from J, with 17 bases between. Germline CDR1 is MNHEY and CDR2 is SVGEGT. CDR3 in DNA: TGTGCCAGCAGTCTTTCGGGACGGCCCGCGAACACTGAAGCTTTCTTT. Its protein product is CASSLSGRPANTEAFF.

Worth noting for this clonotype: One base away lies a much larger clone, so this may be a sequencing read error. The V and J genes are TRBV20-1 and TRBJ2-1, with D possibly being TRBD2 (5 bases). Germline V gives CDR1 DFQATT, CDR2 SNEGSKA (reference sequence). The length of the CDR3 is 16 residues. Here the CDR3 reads CSATSLKVASYNKQFF. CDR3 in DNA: TGCAGTGCTACAAGCCTCAAGGTAGCGTCCTACAATAAGCAGTTCTTC.

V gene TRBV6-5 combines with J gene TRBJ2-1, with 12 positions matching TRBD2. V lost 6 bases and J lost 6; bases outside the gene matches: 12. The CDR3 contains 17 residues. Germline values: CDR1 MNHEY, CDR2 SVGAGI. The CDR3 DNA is TGTGCCAGCAGACTCGGACTAGCGGGAACTCCGTTCAATGAGCAGTTCTTC. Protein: CASRLGLAGTPFNEQFF.

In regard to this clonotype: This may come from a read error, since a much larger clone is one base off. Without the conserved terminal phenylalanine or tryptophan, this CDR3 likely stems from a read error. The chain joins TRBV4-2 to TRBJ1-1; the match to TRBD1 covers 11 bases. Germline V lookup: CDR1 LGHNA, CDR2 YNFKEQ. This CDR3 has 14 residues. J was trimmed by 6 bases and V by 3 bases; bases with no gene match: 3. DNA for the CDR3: TGTGCCAGCAGCCAGGGGACAGGGGGGTCTGAAGCTTTCTTG. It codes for CASSQGTGGSEAFL.

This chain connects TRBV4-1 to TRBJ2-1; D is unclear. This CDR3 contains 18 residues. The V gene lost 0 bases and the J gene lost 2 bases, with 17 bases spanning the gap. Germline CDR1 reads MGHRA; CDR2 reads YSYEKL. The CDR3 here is CASSQDTPSGRPYNEQFF. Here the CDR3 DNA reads TGCGCCAGCAGCCAAGACACCCCGTCCGGAAGGCCCTACAATGAGCAGTTCTTC.

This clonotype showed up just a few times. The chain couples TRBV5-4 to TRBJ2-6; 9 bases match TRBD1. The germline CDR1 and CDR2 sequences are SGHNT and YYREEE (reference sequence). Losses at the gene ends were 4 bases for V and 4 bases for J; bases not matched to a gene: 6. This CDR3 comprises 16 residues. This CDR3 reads CASSEQGALGANVLTF. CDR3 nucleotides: TGTGCCAGCAGCGAACAGGGGGCGCTAGGGGCCAACGTCCTGACTTTC. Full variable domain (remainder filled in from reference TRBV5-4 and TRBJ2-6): ETGVTQSPTHLIKTRGQQVTLRCSSQSGHNTVSWYQQALGQGPQFIFQYYREEENGRGNFPPRFSGLQFPNYSSELNVNALELDDSALYLCASSEQGALGANVLTFGAGSRLTVL.

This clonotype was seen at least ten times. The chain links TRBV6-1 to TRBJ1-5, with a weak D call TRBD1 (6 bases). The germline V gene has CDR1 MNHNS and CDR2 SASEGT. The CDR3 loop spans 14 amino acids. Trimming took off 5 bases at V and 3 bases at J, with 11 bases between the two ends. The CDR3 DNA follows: TGTGCCAGCAGTTCTGGACAGCACAATCAGCCCCAGCATTTT. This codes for CASSSGQHNQPQHF.

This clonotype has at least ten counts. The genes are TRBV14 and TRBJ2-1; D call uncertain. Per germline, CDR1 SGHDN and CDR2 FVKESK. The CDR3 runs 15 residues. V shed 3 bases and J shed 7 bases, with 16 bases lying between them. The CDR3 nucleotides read TGTGCCAGCAGCCATCTCGCGTCCGCGGTGAATGAGCAGTTCTTC. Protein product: CASSHLASAVNEQFF. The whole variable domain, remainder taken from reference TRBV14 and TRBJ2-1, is EAGVTQFPSHSVIEKGQTVTLRCDPISGHDNLYWYRRVMGKEIKFLLHFVKESKQDESGMPNNRFLAERTGGTYSTLKVQPAELEDSGVYFCASSHLASAVNEQFFGPGTRLTVL.

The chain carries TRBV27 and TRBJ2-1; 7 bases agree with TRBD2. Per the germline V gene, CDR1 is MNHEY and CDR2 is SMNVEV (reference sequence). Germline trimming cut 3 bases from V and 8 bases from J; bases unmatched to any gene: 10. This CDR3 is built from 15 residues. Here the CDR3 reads CASSFLADFSYEQFF. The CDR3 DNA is TGTGCCAGCAGTTTTCTAGCGGACTTTAGCTATGAGCAGTTCTTC.

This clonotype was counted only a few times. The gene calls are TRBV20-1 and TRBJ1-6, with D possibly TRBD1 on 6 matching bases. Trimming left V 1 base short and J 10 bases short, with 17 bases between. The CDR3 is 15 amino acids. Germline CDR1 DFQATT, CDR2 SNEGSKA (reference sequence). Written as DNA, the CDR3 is TGCAGTGCTAGAGGGAGTTTAGGGGGGGAATCACCCCTCCACTTT. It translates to CSARGSLGGESPLHF.

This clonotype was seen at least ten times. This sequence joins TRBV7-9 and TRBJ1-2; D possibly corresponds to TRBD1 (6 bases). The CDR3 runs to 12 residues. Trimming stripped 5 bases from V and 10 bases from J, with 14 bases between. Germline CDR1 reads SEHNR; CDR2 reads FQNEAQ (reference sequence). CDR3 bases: TGTGCCAGCAGCGAAGGGGGGGCGCACTACACCTTC. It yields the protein CASSEGGAHYTF.

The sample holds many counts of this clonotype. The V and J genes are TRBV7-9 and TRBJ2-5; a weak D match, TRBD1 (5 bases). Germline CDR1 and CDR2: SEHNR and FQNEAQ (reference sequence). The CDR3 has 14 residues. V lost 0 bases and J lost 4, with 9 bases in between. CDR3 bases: TGTGCCAGCAGCTTAGCCCAGGGAAGAGAGACCCAGTACTTC. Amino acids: CASSLAQGRETQYF. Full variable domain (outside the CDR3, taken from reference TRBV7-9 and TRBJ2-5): DTGVSQNPRHKITKRGQNVTFRCDPISEHNRLYWYRQTLGQGPEFLTYFQNEAQLEKSRLLSDRFSAERPKGSFSTLEIQRTEQGDSAMYLCASSLAQGRETQYFGPGTRLLVL.

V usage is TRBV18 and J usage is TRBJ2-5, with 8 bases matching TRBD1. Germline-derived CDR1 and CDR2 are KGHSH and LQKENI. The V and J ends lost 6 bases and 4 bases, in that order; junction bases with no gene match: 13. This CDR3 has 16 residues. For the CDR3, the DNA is TGTGCCAGCTCGCCTAATACAGGGGGAGGAAGAGAGACCCAGTACTTC. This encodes CASSPNTGGGRETQYF. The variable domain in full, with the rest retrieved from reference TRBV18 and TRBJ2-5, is NAGVMQNPRHLVRRRGQEARLRCSPMKGHSHVYWYRQLPEEGLKFMVYLQKENIIDESGMPKERFSAEFPKEGPSILRIQQVVRGDSAAYFCASSPNTGGGRETQYFGPGTRLLVL.

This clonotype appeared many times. DNA for the CDR3: TGTGCCAGCAGCCCCCTGGAAATTACAGATACGCAGTATTTT. This sequence encodes CASSPLEITDTQYF. The rearrangement links TRBV7-8 to TRBJ2-3; D is unclear. The CDR3 runs 14 residues. Germline values: CDR1 SGHVS, CDR2 FQNEAQ. V was trimmed by 5 bases and J by 3 bases, leaving 12 bases between them.

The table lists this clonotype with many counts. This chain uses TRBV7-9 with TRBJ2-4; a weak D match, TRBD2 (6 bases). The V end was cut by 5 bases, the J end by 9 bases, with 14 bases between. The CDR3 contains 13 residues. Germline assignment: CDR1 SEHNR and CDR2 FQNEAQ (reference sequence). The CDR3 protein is CASSLRENGIQYF. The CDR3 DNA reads TGTGCCAGCAGCCTCCGGGAGAACGGCATTCAGTACTTC. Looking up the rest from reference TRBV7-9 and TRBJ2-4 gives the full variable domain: DTGVSQNPRHKITKRGQNVTFRCDPISEHNRLYWYRQTLGQGPEFLTYFQNEAQLEKSRLLSDRFSAERPKGSFSTLEIQRTEQGDSAMYLCASSLRENGIQYFGAGTRLSVL.

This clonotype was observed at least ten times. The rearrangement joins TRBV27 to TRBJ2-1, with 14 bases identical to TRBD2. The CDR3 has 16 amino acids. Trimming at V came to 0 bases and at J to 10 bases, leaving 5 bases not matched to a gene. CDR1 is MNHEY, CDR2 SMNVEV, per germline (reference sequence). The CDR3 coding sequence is TGTGCCAGCAGTTTATCGACTAGCGGGAGGGCCCGGGAGCAGTTCTTC. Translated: CASSLSTSGRAREQFF.

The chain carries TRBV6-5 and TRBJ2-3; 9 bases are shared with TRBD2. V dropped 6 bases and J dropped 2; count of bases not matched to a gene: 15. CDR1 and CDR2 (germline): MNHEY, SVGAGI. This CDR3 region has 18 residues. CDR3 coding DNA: TGTGCCAGCAGCTACCCGATTATAGCGGGAGTTTTCACAGATACGCAGTATTTT. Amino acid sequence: CASSYPIIAGVFTDTQYF.

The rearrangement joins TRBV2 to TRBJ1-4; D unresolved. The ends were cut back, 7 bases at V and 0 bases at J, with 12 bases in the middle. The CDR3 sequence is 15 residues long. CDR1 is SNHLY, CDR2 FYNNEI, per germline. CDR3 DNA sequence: TGTGCCAGCAATCGACAAACTGCAACTAATGAAAAACTGTTTTTT. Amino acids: CASNRQTATNEKLFF.

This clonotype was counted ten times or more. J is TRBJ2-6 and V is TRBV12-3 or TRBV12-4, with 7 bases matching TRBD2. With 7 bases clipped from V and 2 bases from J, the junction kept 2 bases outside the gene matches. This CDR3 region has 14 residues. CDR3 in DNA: TGTGCCAGCAATCGGGGGGCTGGGGCCAACGTCCTGACTTTC. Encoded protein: CASNRGAGANVLTF.

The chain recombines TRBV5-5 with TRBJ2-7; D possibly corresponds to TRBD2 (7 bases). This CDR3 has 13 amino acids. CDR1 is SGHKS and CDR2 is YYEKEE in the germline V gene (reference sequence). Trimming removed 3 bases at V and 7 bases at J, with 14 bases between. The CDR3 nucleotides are TGTGCCAGCAGCTGGGGGGAGGGGGAAGAGCAGTACTTC. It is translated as CASSWGEGEEQYF.

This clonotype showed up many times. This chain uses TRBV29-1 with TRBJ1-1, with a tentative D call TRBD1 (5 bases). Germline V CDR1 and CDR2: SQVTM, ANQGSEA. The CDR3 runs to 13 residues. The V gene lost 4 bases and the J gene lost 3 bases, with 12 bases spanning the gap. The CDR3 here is CSVGSGGDTEAFF. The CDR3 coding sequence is TGCAGCGTTGGGTCCGGGGGGGACACTGAAGCTTTCTTT.

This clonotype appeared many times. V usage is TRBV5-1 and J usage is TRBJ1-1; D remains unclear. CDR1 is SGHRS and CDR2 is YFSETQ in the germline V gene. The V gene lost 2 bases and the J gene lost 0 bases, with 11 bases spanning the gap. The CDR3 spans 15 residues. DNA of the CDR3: TGCGCCAGCAGCTTTACCTACGGGTTGAACACTGAAGCTTTCTTT. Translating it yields CASSFTYGLNTEAFF.

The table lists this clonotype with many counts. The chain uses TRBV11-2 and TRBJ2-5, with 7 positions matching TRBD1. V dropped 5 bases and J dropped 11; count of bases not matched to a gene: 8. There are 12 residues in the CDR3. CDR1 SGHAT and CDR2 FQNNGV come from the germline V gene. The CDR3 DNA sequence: TGTGCCAGCAGCCCCGGGACAGCTTTTCAGTACTTC. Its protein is CASSPGTAFQYF.

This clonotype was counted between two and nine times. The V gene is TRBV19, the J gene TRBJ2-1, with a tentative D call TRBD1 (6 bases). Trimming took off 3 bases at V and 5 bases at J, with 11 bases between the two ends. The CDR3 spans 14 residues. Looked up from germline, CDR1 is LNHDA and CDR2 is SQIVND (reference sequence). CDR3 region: CASSIPGHHNEQFF. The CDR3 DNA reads TGTGCCAGTAGTATCCCGGGACACCACAATGAGCAGTTCTTC.

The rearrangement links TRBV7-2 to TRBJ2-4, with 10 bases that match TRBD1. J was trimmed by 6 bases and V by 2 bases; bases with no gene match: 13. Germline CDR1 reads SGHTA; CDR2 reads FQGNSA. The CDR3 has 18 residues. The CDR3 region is CASSLPGQGFVDLNIQYF. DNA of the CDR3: TGTGCCAGCAGCTTACCGGGACAGGGGTTTGTAGATTTAAACATTCAGTACTTC.

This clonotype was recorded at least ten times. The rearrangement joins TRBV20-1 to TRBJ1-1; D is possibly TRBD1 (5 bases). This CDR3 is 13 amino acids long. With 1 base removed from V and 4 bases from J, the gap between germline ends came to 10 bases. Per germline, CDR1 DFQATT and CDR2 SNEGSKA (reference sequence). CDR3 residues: CSARAGGITEAFF. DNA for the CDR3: TGCAGTGCTAGAGCGGGGGGGATCACTGAAGCTTTCTTT.

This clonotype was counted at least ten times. CDR3 residues: CASSPNRGETQYF. The DNA for the CDR3 is TGTGCCAGCAGCCCTAATAGGGGGGAGACCCAGTACTTC. This chain uses TRBV7-3 with TRBJ2-5, with a weak D call TRBD1 (6 bases). V shed 5 bases and J shed 5 bases, with 12 bases lying between them. CDR3 length: 13 residues. Germline values: CDR1 SGHTA, CDR2 FQGTGA.

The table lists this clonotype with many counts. CDR3 nucleotides: TGTGCCAGCAGTTTTACGGGAGTGGACAATGAGCAGTTCTTC. Residues: CASSFTGVDNEQFF. The chain combines TRBV12-3 or TRBV12-4 with TRBJ2-1; a weak D match, TRBD2 (6 bases). V was shortened by 3 bases and J by 5 bases, with 11 bases between the two germline ends. The CDR3 has 14 amino acids.